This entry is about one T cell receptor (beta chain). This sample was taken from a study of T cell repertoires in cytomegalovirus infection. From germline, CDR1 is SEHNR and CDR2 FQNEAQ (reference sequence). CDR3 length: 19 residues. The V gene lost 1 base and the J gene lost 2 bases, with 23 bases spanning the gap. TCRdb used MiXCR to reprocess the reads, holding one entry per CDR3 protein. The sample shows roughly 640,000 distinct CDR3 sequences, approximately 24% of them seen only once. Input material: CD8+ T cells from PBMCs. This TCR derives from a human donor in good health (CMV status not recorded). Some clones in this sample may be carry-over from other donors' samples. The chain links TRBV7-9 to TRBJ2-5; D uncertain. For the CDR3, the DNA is TGTGCCAGCAGCTTAGGGGTGATTTTGGGGTCACCATCGCAAGAGACCCAGTACTTC. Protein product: CASSLGVILGSPSQETQYF. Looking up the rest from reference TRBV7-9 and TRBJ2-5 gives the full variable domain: DTGVSQNPRHKITKRGQNVTFRCDPISEHNRLYWYRQTLGQGPEFLTYFQNEAQLEKSRLLSDRFSAERPKGSFSTLEIQRTEQGDSAMYLCASSLGVILGSPSQETQYFGPGTRLLVL.